This T cell receptor (beta chain) was recorded in a study of blood T cell repertoires in COVID-19. Study-wide background: T cells, B-cell-depleted T cells, or PBMCs supplied cDNA or gDNA.

Study processing details: Reference gene primer amplification yielded estimated nucleated cell counts. The assay was immunoSEQ multiplex PCR, and TCRdb's table has in-frame clones only and misses some. V and J calls and clone size are given by that table; D and trimming were obtained from the DNA. The repertoire holds 250,000 to 400,000 clones, with 89% as singletons. V dropped 1 base and J dropped 4 bases, with 9 bases sitting between them. The CDR3 is 14 amino acids. CDR1 and CDR2 from the germline V gene are SGHRS and YFSETQ. Self-reported history from a screening survey and questionnaire set each donor's cohort.

Sequences were obtained from PBMCs or T cells enriched from blood (not recorded which). This chain links TRBV5-1 with TRBJ1-5; a weak D match, TRBD1 (5 bases). This receptor was taken from a man between 60 and 70 years old who had recovered from COVID-19. The CDR3 sequence: CASSLNSGNQPQHF. CDR3 DNA sequence: TGCGCCAGCAGCTTGAATTCAGGGAATCAGCCCCAGCATTTT. Full variable domain (rest looked up from reference TRBV5-1 and TRBJ1-5): KAGVTQTPRYLIKTRGQQVTLSCSPISGHRSVSWYQQTPGQGLQFLFEYFSETQRNKGNFPGRFSGRQFSNSRSEMNVSTLELGDSALYLCASSLNSGNQPQHFGDGTRLSIL.